This entry lists 11 T cell receptor beta chains sequenced from one sample in a study of Ad26.COV2.S vaccination and SARS-CoV-2 variants. This table comes from immunoSEQ multiplex PCR, and its TCRdb copy is limited to in-frame clones, with some not included. The sample lists roughly 250,000 clones, roughly 85% occurring once. Treatment: some 20 received Ad26.COV2.S at low or high dose, single or two shots; roughly 5 received placebo; per-sample allocation not given. The samples were gathered on day 63 after the first injection of vaccine or placebo. The sequencing used peripheral blood, collected in a trial of Ad26.COV2.S vaccine versus placebo. The receptors originated from a person between 18 and 60 years old who received the Ad26.COV2.S COVID-19 vaccine or a placebo.

The table lists this clone with a count of one. The rearrangement links TRBV11-3 to TRBJ2-2, with TRBD2 identical over 8 bases. The V gene end was trimmed by 2 bases and the J gene end by 4 bases; junction bases not matched to a gene: 9. The germline V gene has CDR1 SGHNT and CDR2 YENEEA. This CDR3 has 17 residues. The CDR3 DNA reads as TGTGCCAGCAGCTTACGGATTAGCGGGGAGTCCACCGGGGAGCTGTTTTTT. Amino acids: CASSLRISGESTGELFF. Supplemented by reference TRBV11-3 and TRBJ2-2, the full variable domain reads EAGVVQSPRYKIIEKKQPVAFWCNPISGHNTLYWYLQNLGQGPELLIRYENEEAVDDSQLPKDRFSAERLKGVDSTLKIQPAELGDSAVYLCASSLRISGESTGELFFGEGSRLTVL.

V usage is TRBV29-1 and J usage is TRBJ2-2; TRBD2 matches at 14 bases. The trim removed 7 bases at V and 8 bases at J, leaving 9 bases unmatched. This CDR3 has 15 amino acids. Germline-derived CDR1 and CDR2 are SQVTM and ANQGSEA. In DNA form, the CDR3 reads TGCAGCGCAGTGGGGACTAGCGGGAGCCGGGGGGAGCTGTTTTTT. Translating it yields CSAVGTSGSRGELFF.

This clone has a handful of counts. V gene TRBV6-6 combines with J gene TRBJ1-2; D is perhaps TRBD1 (5 bases). The CDR3 totals 12 residues. V was shortened by 5 bases and J by 6 bases, with 10 bases between the two germline ends. Germline assignment: CDR1 MNHNY and CDR2 SVGAGI (reference sequence). The CDR3 DNA sequence: TGTGCCAGCAGTAAAGCGGGGGATGGCTACACCTTC. Its protein is CASSKAGDGYTF.

The gene calls are TRBV7-8 and TRBJ1-4; D gene uncertain. This CDR3 is 16 amino acids long. Trimming took 5 bases from V and 0 from J, leaving 13 bases between them. The germline gives CDR1 SGHVS, CDR2 FQNEAQ. CDR3 region: CASSLLRGSTNEKLFF. In DNA, the CDR3 is TGTGCCAGCAGCCTCTTACGAGGGTCAACTAATGAAAAACTGTTTTTT.

In nucleotides, the CDR3 is TGTGCCAGCTCAACACGAGACGGGACAGAAGCTTTCTTT. Translating it yields CASSTRDGTEAFF. The chain joins TRBV18 to TRBJ1-1; tentative D call: TRBD1 (6 bases). Germline CDR1 is KGHSH and CDR2 is LQKENI. Trimming took off 5 bases at V and 8 bases at J, with 15 bases between the two ends. The CDR3 is 13 amino acids.

The chain links TRBV27 to TRBJ1-2, with 7 bases identical to TRBD1. J lost 7 bases, V lost 5 bases, and 7 bases had no gene match. Germline CDR1 and CDR2: MNHEY and SMNVEV (reference sequence). CDR3 length: 13 amino acids. Here the CDR3 DNA reads TGTGCCAGCAGTCCATTCCCAGGGGGTGGCTACACCTTC. Encoded protein: CASSPFPGGGYTF.

The chain uses TRBV10-1 and TRBJ2-7; the match to TRBD1 covers 9 bases. The CDR3 spans 17 residues. Germline-derived CDR1 and CDR2 are WNHNN and SYGVQD (reference sequence). Trimming cost V 0 bases and J 7 bases; bases outside gene matches: 13. CDR3 residues: CASSESIRDREIGEQYV. The CDR3 DNA reads TGCGCCAGCAGTGAGTCGATCCGGGACAGGGAAATAGGAGAGCAGTACGTC.

Notes on this clone: Other DNA sequences of this sample code for an identical CDR3. The V gene is TRBV4-2, the J gene TRBJ1-2, with D unclear. V lost 1 base, J lost 5 bases, and 14 bases lay in between. CDR3 size: 15 residues. The germline V gene encodes CDR1 LGHNA and CDR2 YNFKEQ. The CDR3 nucleotides are TGTGCCAGCAGCCAAGTGGAAGGCCAATCTTATGGCTACACCTTC. This sequence encodes CASSQVEGQSYGYTF.

This chain uses TRBV6-6 with TRBJ2-1; D remains unclear. The germline gives CDR1 MNHNY, CDR2 SVGAGI (reference sequence). The CDR3 is 13 residues long. V was pared by 2 bases and J by 5 bases, with 7 bases between. CDR3 amino acids: CASSYLWDNEQFF. CDR3 nucleotide sequence: TGTGCCAGCAGTTACCTCTGGGACAATGAGCAGTTCTTC.

The chain carries TRBV5-4 and TRBJ2-5, with 8 nucleotides matching TRBD2. From germline, CDR1 is SGHNT and CDR2 YYREEE (reference sequence). This CDR3 comprises 14 residues. Trimming took 4 bases from V and 2 from J; bases not matched to a gene: 4. In DNA, the CDR3 is TGTGCCAGCAGCGGGGCGGGGGGTCAAGAGACCCAGTACTTC. Its protein is CASSGAGGQETQYF.

The V and J genes are TRBV6-6 and TRBJ2-5; TRBD1 agrees at 7 bases. V lost 2 bases and J lost 2; bases outside the gene matches: 5. This CDR3 spans 15 amino acids. Germline assignment: CDR1 MNHNY and CDR2 SVGAGI (reference sequence). CDR3 region: CASSYPGQPQETQYF. The CDR3 bases are TGTGCCAGCAGTTACCCGGGACAGCCTCAAGAGACCCAGTACTTC.